The entry below describes one TCR beta chain. The sample comes from a study of OX40 agonist ivuxolimab in advanced cancers. CDR1 is MNHEY and CDR2 is SVGAGI in the germline V gene. CDR3 length: 13 residues. V was trimmed by 8 bases and J by 4 bases, leaving 14 bases between them. Data came from immunoSEQ multiplex PCR; TCRdb stores just in-frame clones and leaves some out. The sample has 95,000 to 150,000 clones, just under 95% seen once. Source: CD4+ or CD8+ T cells sorted from blood, taken in a trial of the OX40 agonist ivuxolimab. The genes are TRBV6-5 and TRBJ2-5, with D perhaps matching TRBD2 (5 bases). This receptor was identified in an adult with an advanced solid tumor such as melanoma, head and neck, liver or kidney cancer. DNA of the CDR3: TGTGCCAGCGGAGCCCAAGGGAGAGAGACCCAGTACTTC. As protein: CASGAQGRETQYF.